The 16 T cell receptor beta chains below were found in one sample sequenced in a study of T cell changes during pregnancy in multiple sclerosis. Profiled with immunoSEQ multiplex PCR; TCRdb holds only in-frame clones, not every one. Altogether under 55,000 clones are present, approximately 93% being singletons, with the ten largest covering 0.31%. Here the sequenced sample was CD4+ T cells from peripheral blood mononuclear cells, taken in the third trimester of pregnancy. The receptors originated from a female donor with multiple sclerosis, enrolled in a pregnancy study.

V is TRBV6-6 and J is TRBJ2-7, with a weak D call TRBD2 (5 bases). The CDR3 consists of 15 residues. CDR1 and CDR2 from the germline V gene are MNHNY and SVGAGI (reference sequence). V was pared by 4 bases and J by 0 bases, with 13 bases between. Written as DNA, the CDR3 is TGTGCCAGCAGTTCCCGCCACGGGAACTCCTACGAGCAGTACTTC. Protein: CASSSRHGNSYEQYF.

About this clone: The DNA is omitted, as the CDR3 cannot be located on it reliably, and the CDR3 follows TCRdb's listing. The rearrangement links TRBV9 to TRBJ1-2; no DNA check was done on the table's D call, TRBD1. The CDR3 extends over 14 residues, inclusive of both ends. CDR1 SGDLS and CDR2 YYNGEE come from the germline V gene. CDR3 amino acids: CASSTSGQGDGYTF.

The V gene is TRBV7-8, the J gene TRBJ1-4; D is unclear. V was trimmed by 4 bases and J by 7 bases, leaving 13 bases between them. The CDR3 runs 14 residues. The germline V gene has CDR1 SGHVS and CDR2 FQNEAQ. DNA for the CDR3: TGTGCCAGCAGCTATGACTCTCGAGGTGAAAAACTGTTTTTT. Amino acid sequence: CASSYDSRGEKLFF.

V is TRBV9 and J is TRBJ2-3; TRBD2 agrees at 8 bases. The trim removed 3 bases at V and 5 bases at J, leaving 11 bases unmatched. The length of the CDR3 is 16 residues. Germline CDR1 reads SGDLS; CDR2 reads YYNGEE. Written as DNA, the CDR3 is TGTGCCAGCAGCGGCGGACTAGCAGTGTCTGTAGATACGCAGTATTTT. Its protein product is CASSGGLAVSVDTQYF.

The chain couples TRBV28 to TRBJ1-2; 8 positions agree with TRBD1. Germline CDR1 is MDHEN and CDR2 is SYDVKM. The CDR3 has 14 residues. The trim removed 5 bases at V and 5 bases at J, leaving 7 bases unmatched. The CDR3 nucleotides read TGTGCCAGCAGTCCGGGACAGGAACGTTATGGCTACACCTTC. Protein sequence: CASSPGQERYGYTF.

V is TRBV30 and J is TRBJ2-3, with 7 positions matching TRBD2. In germline, CDR1 is GTSNPN, CDR2 SVGIG (reference sequence). CDR3 length: 14 residues. Trimming removed 6 bases from V and 1 base from J; junction bases left unmatched: 7. CDR3 residues: CACEPGLRTDTQYF. The CDR3 DNA follows: TGTGCCTGCGAGCCGGGACTACGCACAGATACGCAGTATTTT.

The chain links TRBV6-6 to TRBJ1-1; tentative D call: TRBD1 (5 bases). The CDR3 is 13 amino acids. In germline, CDR1 is MNHNY, CDR2 SVGAGI (reference sequence). Trimming stripped 1 base from V and 5 bases from J, with 8 bases between. As DNA, the CDR3 is TGTGCCAGCAGTTACTTGGGGCAAACTGAAGCTTTCTTT. Translation gives CASSYLGQTEAFF.

This clone was observed once. This chain links TRBV7-6 with TRBJ1-6, with a possible D match to TRBD1 (6 bases). Trimming left V 0 bases short and J 8 bases short, with 17 bases between. CDR1 and CDR2 (germline): SGHVS, FNYEAQ. The CDR3 consists of 17 residues. The CDR3 nucleotides are TGTGCCAGCAGCTTAGCGACGAGGGAGGGGGGGGATTCACCCCTCCACTTT. Its translation is CASSLATREGGDSPLHF.

The V call is TRBV2, the J call TRBJ2-7; D call uncertain. Germline CDR1 SNHLY, CDR2 FYNNEI. There are 12 residues in the CDR3. V shed 6 bases and J shed 2 bases, with 8 bases lying between them. DNA for the CDR3: TGTGCCAGCAGACAAACACCCTACGAGCAGTACTTC. Protein sequence: CASRQTPYEQYF.

This clone was recorded only once. CDR3 in DNA: TGTGCCTCTTCACAGGGTCAGGGAAATCAGCCCCAGCATTTT. This codes for CASSQGQGNQPQHF. This sequence joins TRBV30 and TRBJ1-5; D might be TRBD1 (6 bases). Germline V gene lookup returns CDR1 GTSNPN and CDR2 SVGIG (reference sequence). The CDR3 consists of 14 residues. The V gene lost 7 bases and the J gene lost 4 bases, with 17 bases spanning the gap.

The chain couples TRBV6-5 to TRBJ2-1, with 14 nucleotides matching TRBD2. V lost 5 bases, J lost 10 bases, and 4 bases stayed unmatched. The length of the CDR3 is 14 residues. Germline V CDR1 and CDR2: MNHEY, SVGAGI. This chain's CDR3 is CASSGTSGSREQFF. The CDR3 nucleotides read TGTGCCAGCAGTGGGACTAGCGGGAGTCGGGAGCAGTTCTTC.

This clone was seen a handful of times. This chain links TRBV5-1 with TRBJ1-6; no definite D call. The CDR3 consists of 14 residues. Germline CDR1 SGHRS, CDR2 YFSETQ. Between the trimmed V and J ends, which lost 4 bases and 10 bases, there was a span of 15 bases. The CDR3 DNA reads TGCGCCAGCAGCCCACTTGTCTCGGGATCACCCCTCCACTTT. This codes for CASSPLVSGSPLHF.

This chain links TRBV5-5 with TRBJ2-1, with 9 bases matching TRBD1. The V segment lost 3 bases and the J segment 3 bases; nucleotides outside the gene matches: 7. The germline V gene has CDR1 SGHKS and CDR2 YYEKEE (reference sequence). CDR3 length equals 16 residues. Written as DNA, the CDR3 is TGTGCCAGCAGCTGGGGACAGGGAGGGGTCTACAATGAGCAGTTCTTC. Its protein is CASSWGQGGVYNEQFF.

The chain has TRBV5-5 and TRBJ2-2; TRBD2 is a possible D gene (5 bases). The germline CDR1 and CDR2 sequences are SGHKS and YYEKEE (reference sequence). CDR3 length equals 14 residues. V was clipped by 3 bases and J by 3 bases, with 9 bases between them. Written as DNA, the CDR3 is TGTGCCAGCAGCTCCGCGAGGGACACCGGGGAGCTGTTTTTT. Its translation: CASSSARDTGELFF.

There are a few counts of this clone. The chain links TRBV5-1 to TRBJ2-7; 12 bases map to TRBD2. Germline CDR1 and CDR2: SGHRS and YFSETQ. V was clipped by 2 bases and J by 4 bases; unmatched bases: 7. The CDR3 runs 16 residues. The CDR3 region has the DNA TGCGCCAGCAGCTTTGGACTAGCGGGGAAGTTTTACGAGCAGTACTTC. It encodes CASSFGLAGKFYEQYF. The full variable domain, completed using reference TRBV5-1 and TRBJ2-7, is KAGVTQTPRYLIKTRGQQVTLSCSPISGHRSVSWYQQTPGQGLQFLFEYFSETQRNKGNFPGRFSGRQFSNSRSEMNVSTLELGDSALYLCASSFGLAGKFYEQYFGPGTRLTVT.

The chain recombines TRBV4-3 with TRBJ1-5; D gene ambiguous. V lost 0 bases and J 2 bases, leaving 8 bases between the germline ends. This CDR3 has 15 residues. Per germline, CDR1 LGHNA and CDR2 YSLEER. CDR3 sequence: CASSQDGQGNQPQHF. The CDR3 DNA is TGCGCCAGCAGCCAAGATGGGCAGGGCAATCAGCCCCAGCATTTT.